A single sample is the source of the 13 T cell receptor beta chains below, sequenced in a study of T cell clonality in common variable immunodeficiency. The repertoire was sequenced with immunoSEQ multiplex PCR; TCRdb's copy has only in-frame clones and lacks some. Captured here are more than 55,000 clones, none seen once; the top ten comprise approximately 1.6%. The specimen was peripheral blood mononuclear cells. These receptors all stem from a person aged 18-70 years in good health.

This clone was detected ten times or more. The read stops 3 residues short of the end of the CDR3; the missing end is completed from the germline J gene. This sequence joins TRBV28 and TRBJ2-5, with 11 bases lining up with TRBD2. Germline V CDR1 and CDR2: MDHEN, SYDVKM. J gave up 5 bases and V 1 base, and 9 bases lay outside the gene matches. The CDR3 loop spans 17 amino acids. CDR3 in amino acids: CASSLSYSGRAVETQYF. CDR3 bases read: TGTGCCAGCAGTTTATCCTATAGCGGGAGGGCTGTGGAGACC.

This clone was detected ten times or more. The DNA ends 3 residues before the CDR3 does, and the rest of the CDR3 is filled in from the germline J gene. The genes are TRBV5-1 and TRBJ2-2; the match to TRBD2 covers 9 bases. The CDR3 covers 15 residues. V shed 0 bases, J shed 5 bases, and the junction held 2 bases outside the gene matches. The germline V gene encodes CDR1 SGHRS and CDR2 YFSETQ. The CDR3 region is CASSLGLAGTGELFF. The covered CDR3 bases are TGCGCCAGCAGCTTGGGGCTAGCGGGGACCGGGGAG.

This clone was seen at least ten times. The missing CDR3 end, 3 residues past where the read stops, is filled in from the germline J gene. The J gene is TRBJ2-7, the V gene TRBV20-1; 9 bases line up with TRBD2. The CDR3 runs to 13 residues. V dropped 0 bases and J dropped 6; count of bases not matched to a gene: 3. CDR1 and CDR2 from the germline V gene are DFQATT and SNEGSKA (reference sequence). CDR3 bases read: TGCAGTGCTAGAGATGGACTAGCGCTCGAG. As protein: CSARDGLALE. The complete CDR3 sequence is CSARDGLALEQYF.

This clone was observed at least ten times. The CDR3 extends 3 residues past the end of the read, so its final part is completed from the germline J gene. This chain links TRBV6-2 or TRBV6-3 with TRBJ2-5; the D gene is possibly TRBD2 (5 bases). Trimming took 2 bases from V and 5 from J, leaving 9 bases between them. This CDR3 is built from 13 residues. CDR1 is MNHEY and CDR2 is SVGEGT in the germline V gene. The sequenced CDR3 bases are TGTGCCAGCAGTTACCGGGGTACGGAGACC. Translation gives CASSYRGTET. The entire CDR3 is CASSYRGTETQYF.

This clone was recorded many times. The CDR3 extends 3 residues past the end of the read, so its final part is completed from the germline J gene. V and J are TRBV6-2 or TRBV6-3 and TRBJ2-4, with 11 bases lining up with TRBD2. After removal of 5 bases from V and 4 bases from J, the junction contained 4 bases not matched to a gene. Germline-derived CDR1 and CDR2 are MNHEY and SVGEGT. This CDR3 is built from 15 residues. CDR3 region: CASSLAGGGKNIQYF. The sequenced part of the CDR3 DNA is TGTGCCAGCAGTCTAGCGGGAGGTGGTAAAAACATT.

This clone was found a few times. The CDR3 end is not reached by the read, which stops 3 residues before it; the germline J gene fills it in. J is TRBJ2-7 and V is TRBV20-1, with D tentatively TRBD1 (5 bases). CDR3 length: 13 amino acids. Trimming shortened V by 3 bases and J by 3 bases, and 12 bases separated the two germline ends. The germline V gene encodes CDR1 DFQATT and CDR2 SNEGSKA (reference sequence). Incomplete CDR3 DNA: TGCAGTGCTAGCGAGAGGCAGGGCTACGAG. Encoded protein: CSASERQGYE. The full CDR3 is CSASERQGYEQYF.

This clone was found many times. The read stops 3 residues short of the end of the CDR3; the missing end is completed from the germline J gene. The V and J genes are TRBV5-1 and TRBJ2-2; TRBD2 is a possible D gene (6 bases). The germline V gene has CDR1 SGHRS and CDR2 YFSETQ. V gave up 7 bases and J gave up 1 base, with 11 bases separating them. This CDR3 is built from 14 residues. The CDR3 bases that were read are TGCGCCAGCGGGACTGGGATGAACACCGGGGAG. It codes for CASGTGMNTGE. The complete CDR3 sequence is CASGTGMNTGELFF.

The sample holds many counts of this clone. The CDR3 end lies 3 residues beyond the end of the read and is filled in from the germline J gene. The chain carries TRBV7-9 and TRBJ2-2; 8 bases fit TRBD1. The CDR3 is 14 amino acids. Germline trimming cut 5 bases from V and 8 bases from J; bases unmatched to any gene: 7. Per the germline V gene, CDR1 is SEHNR and CDR2 is FQNEAQ (reference sequence). The CDR3 DNA, read in part, is TGTGCCAGCAGCCCAACGGACAGGGCTGGGGAG. Amino acid sequence: CASSPTDRAGE. The complete CDR3 protein is CASSPTDRAGELFF. Together with reference TRBV7-9 and TRBJ2-2, the CDR3 gives the full variable domain: DTGVSQNPRHKITKRGQNVTFRCDPISEHNRLYWYRQTLGQGPEFLTYFQNEAQLEKSRLLSDRFSAERPKGSFSTLEIQRTEQGDSAMYLCASSPTDRAGELFFGEGSRLTVL.

The table lists this clone with a few counts. The covered CDR3 bases are TGTGCCAGTAGTATGGGAACTAGCGGGAGATACGAG. Translating gives CASSMGTSGRYE. The entire CDR3 protein is CASSMGTSGRYEQYF. This chain joins TRBV19 and TRBJ2-7; the match to TRBD2 covers 11 bases. Read data end 3 residues before the CDR3 end; the end is taken from the germline J gene. The CDR3 spans 15 residues. Germline-derived CDR1 and CDR2 are LNHDA and SQIVND (reference sequence). The trim removed 3 bases at V and 4 bases at J, leaving 5 bases unmatched.

This clone was seen repeatedly, ten times or more. The missing CDR3 end, 3 residues past where the read stops, is filled in from the germline J gene. The chain combines TRBV7-9 with TRBJ1-1; 7 nucleotides line up with TRBD1. CDR1 is SEHNR, CDR2 FQNEAQ, per germline (reference sequence). Trimming cost V 3 bases and J 0 bases; bases outside gene matches: 4. The CDR3 has 15 amino acids. The CDR3 DNA, read in part, is TGTGCCAGCAGCTTGAAGGGGGCTATGAACACTGAA. Translation gives CASSLKGAMNTE. The full CDR3 is CASSLKGAMNTEAFF.

This clone was detected many times. The sequenced part of the CDR3 DNA is TGCAGTGCTAGGGGTCCGGGGGGTGAAAAA. Protein sequence: CSARGPGGEK. In full, the CDR3 reads CSARGPGGEKLFF. The gene calls are TRBV20-1 and TRBJ1-4; a weak D match, TRBD1 (5 bases). The CDR3 extends 3 residues past the end of the read, so its final part is completed from the germline J gene. This CDR3 has 13 residues. Germline CDR1 and CDR2: DFQATT and SNEGSKA (reference sequence). Trimming took off 3 bases at V and 7 bases at J, with 12 bases between the two ends.

This clone was counted many times. The read terminates 3 residues before the CDR3 end, so the remaining end is supplied by the germline J gene. The chain uses TRBV4-1 and TRBJ2-6, with 8 bases lining up with TRBD1. The CDR3 totals 18 residues. J was trimmed by 2 bases and V by 0 bases; bases with no gene match: 6. Germline CDR1 is MGHRA and CDR2 is YSYEKL. CDR3 sequence reads: CASSQERPGGAGANVLTF. The part of the CDR3 DNA that was read is TGCGCCAGCAGCCAAGAAAGGCCAGGGGGCGCTGGGGCCAACGTC.

This clone was seen many times. From the germline J gene comes the end of the CDR3, since the read stops 3 residues before it. The chain is built from TRBV6-1 and TRBJ2-1, with 9 bases fitting TRBD2. Germline values: CDR1 MNHNS, CDR2 SASEGT. CDR3 length: 15 residues. Germline trimming cut 2 bases from V and 6 bases from J; bases unmatched to any gene: 5. The CDR3 DNA, read in part, is TGTGCCAGCAGTGAACCGGGACTAGCTGCCAATGAG. This encodes CASSEPGLAANE. The whole CDR3 reads CASSEPGLAANEQFF.